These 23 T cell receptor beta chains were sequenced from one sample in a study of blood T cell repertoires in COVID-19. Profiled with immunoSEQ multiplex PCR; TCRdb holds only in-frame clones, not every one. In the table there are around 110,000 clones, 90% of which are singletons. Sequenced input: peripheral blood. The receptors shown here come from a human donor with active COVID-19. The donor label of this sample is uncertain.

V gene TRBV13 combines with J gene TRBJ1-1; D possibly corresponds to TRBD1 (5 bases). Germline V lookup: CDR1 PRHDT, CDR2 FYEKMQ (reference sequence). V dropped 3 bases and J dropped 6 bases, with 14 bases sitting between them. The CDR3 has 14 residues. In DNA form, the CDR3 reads TGTGCCAGCAGCTTCTCCTCAGGGAGGGCTGAAGCTTTCTTT. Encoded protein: CASSFSSGRAEAFF.

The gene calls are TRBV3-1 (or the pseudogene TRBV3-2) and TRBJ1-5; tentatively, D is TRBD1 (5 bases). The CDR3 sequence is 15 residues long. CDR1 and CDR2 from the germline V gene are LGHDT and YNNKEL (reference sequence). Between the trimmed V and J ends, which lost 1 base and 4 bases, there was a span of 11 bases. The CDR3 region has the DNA TGTGCCAGCAGCCAAGTTAGGGGAACAAATCAGCCCCAGCATTTT. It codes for CASSQVRGTNQPQHF.

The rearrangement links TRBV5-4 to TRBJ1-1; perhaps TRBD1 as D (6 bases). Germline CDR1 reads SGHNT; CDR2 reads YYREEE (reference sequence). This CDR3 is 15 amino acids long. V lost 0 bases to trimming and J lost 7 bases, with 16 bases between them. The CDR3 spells CASSLGGNRDNEAFF. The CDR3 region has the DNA TGTGCCAGCAGCTTGGGGGGAAACAGGGATAATGAAGCTTTCTTT.

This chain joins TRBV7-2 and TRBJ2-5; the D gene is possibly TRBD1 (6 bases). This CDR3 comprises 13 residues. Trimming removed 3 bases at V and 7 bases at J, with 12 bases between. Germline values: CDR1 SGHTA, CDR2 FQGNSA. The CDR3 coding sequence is TGTGCCAGCAGCTTGCAGGGGTTGGGGACCCAGTACTTC. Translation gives CASSLQGLGTQYF.

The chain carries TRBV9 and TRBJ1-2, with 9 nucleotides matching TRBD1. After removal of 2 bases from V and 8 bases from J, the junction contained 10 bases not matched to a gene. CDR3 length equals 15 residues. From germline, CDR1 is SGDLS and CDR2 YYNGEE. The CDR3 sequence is CASSVIAGTGSGYTF. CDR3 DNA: TGTGCCAGCAGCGTGATAGCCGGGACAGGGAGCGGCTACACCTTC.

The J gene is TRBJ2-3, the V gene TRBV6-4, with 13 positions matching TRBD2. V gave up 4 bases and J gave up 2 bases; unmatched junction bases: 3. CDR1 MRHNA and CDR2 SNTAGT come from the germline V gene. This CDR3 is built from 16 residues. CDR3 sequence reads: CASSVTSGGNTDTQYF. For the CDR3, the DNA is TGTGCCAGCAGTGTGACTAGCGGGGGGAACACAGATACGCAGTATTTT.

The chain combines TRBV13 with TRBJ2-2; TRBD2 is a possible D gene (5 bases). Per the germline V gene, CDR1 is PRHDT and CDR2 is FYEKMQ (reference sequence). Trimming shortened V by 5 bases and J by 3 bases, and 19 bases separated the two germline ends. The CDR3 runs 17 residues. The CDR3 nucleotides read TGTGCCAGCAGCCCGGAAACTAGTGTAGAGTACACCGGGGAGCTGTTTTTT. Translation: CASSPETSVEYTGELFF.

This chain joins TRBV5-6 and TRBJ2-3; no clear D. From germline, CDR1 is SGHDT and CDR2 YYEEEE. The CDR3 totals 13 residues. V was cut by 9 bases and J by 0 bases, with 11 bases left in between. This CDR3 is CATLPVSTDTQYF. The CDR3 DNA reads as TGTGCCACTCTGCCAGTTAGCACAGATACGCAGTATTTT.

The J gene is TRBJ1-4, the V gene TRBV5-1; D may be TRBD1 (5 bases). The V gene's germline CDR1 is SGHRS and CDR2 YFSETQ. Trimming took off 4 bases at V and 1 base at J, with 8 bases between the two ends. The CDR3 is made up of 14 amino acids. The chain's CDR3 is CASSIGGTNEKLFF. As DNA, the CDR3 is TGCGCCAGCAGCATCGGGGGAACTAATGAAAAACTGTTTTTT.

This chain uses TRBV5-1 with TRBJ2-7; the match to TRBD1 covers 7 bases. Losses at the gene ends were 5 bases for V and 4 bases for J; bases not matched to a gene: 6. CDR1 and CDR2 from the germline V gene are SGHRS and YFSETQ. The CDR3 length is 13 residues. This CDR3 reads CASSWDSDYEQYF. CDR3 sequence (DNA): TGCGCCAGCAGTTGGGACAGTGATTACGAGCAGTACTTC.

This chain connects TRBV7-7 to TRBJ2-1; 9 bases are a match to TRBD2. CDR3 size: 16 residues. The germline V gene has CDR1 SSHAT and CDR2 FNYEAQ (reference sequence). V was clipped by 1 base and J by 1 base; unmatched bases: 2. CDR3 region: CASSLGAGGSYNEQFF. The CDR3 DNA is TGTGCCAGCAGCTTAGGAGCGGGGGGTTCCTACAATGAGCAGTTCTTC.

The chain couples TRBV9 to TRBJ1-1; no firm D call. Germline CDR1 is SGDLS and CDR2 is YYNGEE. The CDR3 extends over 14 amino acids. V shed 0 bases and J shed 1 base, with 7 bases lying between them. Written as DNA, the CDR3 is TGTGCCAGCAGCGTAGGGGCAGCGAACACTGAAGCTTTCTTT. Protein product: CASSVGAANTEAFF.

The CDR3 DNA is TGTGCCAGCAGTTCTTACTCCGAGGGCTACGAGCAGTACTTC. Translated, it gives CASSSYSEGYEQYF. The chain has TRBV6-5 and TRBJ2-7; D possibly corresponds to TRBD2 (5 bases). Trimming pared 4 bases from V and 3 bases from J, leaving 13 bases between. The length of the CDR3 is 14 residues. Germline loops: CDR1 MNHEY, CDR2 SVGAGI.

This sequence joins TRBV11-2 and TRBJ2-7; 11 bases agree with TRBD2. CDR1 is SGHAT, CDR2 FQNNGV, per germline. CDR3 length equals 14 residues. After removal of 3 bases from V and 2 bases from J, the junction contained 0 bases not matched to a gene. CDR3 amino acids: CASSLTSGAYEQYF. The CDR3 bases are TGTGCCAGCAGCTTGACTAGCGGGGCCTACGAGCAGTACTTC.

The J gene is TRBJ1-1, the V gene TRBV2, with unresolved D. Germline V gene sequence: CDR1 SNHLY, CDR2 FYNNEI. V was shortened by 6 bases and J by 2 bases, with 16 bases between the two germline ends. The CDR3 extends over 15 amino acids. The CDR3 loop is CASRKNGEYNTEAFF. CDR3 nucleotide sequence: TGTGCCAGCAGGAAGAACGGGGAATATAACACTGAAGCTTTCTTT. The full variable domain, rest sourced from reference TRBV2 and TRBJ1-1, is EPEVTQTPSHQVTQMGQEVILRCVPISNHLYFYWYRQILGQKVEFLVSFYNNEISEKSEIFDDQFSVERPDGSNFTLKIRSTKLEDSAMYFCASRKNGEYNTEAFFGQGTRLTVV.

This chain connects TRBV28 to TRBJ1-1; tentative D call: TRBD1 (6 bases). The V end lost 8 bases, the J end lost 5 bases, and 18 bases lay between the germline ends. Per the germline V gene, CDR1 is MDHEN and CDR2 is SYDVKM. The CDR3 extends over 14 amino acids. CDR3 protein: CASGMSGANTEAFF. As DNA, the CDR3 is TGTGCCAGCGGTATGTCAGGGGCGAATACTGAAGCTTTCTTT.

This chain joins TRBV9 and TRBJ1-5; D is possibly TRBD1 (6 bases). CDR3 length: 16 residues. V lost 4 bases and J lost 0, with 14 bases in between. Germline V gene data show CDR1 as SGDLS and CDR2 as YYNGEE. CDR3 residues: CASSFTQGHSNQPQHF. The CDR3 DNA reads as TGTGCCAGCAGCTTTACACAGGGCCATAGCAATCAGCCCCAGCATTTT.

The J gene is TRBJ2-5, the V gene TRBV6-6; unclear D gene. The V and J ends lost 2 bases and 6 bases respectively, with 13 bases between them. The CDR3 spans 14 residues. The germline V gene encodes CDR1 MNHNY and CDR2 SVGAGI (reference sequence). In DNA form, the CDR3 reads TGTGCCAGCAGTTACCCTGACTGGTCGAAGACCCAGTACTTC. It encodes CASSYPDWSKTQYF.

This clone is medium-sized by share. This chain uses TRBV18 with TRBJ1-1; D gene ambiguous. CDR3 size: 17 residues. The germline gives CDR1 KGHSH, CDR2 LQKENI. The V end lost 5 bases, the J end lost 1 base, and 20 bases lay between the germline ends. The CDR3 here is CASSIRHPREGNTEAFF. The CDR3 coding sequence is TGTGCCAGCTCAATTAGACACCCACGGGAAGGGAACACTGAAGCTTTCTTT.

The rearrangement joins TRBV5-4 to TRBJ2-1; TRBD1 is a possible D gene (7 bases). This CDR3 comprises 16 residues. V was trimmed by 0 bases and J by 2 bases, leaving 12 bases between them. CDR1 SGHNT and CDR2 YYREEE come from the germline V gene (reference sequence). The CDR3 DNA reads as TGTGCCAGCAGCTTGGTGGGCAGGGGGGCCTACAATGAGCAGTTCTTC. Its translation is CASSLVGRGAYNEQFF.

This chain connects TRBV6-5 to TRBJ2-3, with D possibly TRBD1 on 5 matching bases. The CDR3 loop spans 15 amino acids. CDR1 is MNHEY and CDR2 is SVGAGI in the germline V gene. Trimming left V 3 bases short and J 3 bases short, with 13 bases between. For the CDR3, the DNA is TGTGCCAGCAGTTATTCGGGCGCAGGGACAGATACGCAGTATTTT. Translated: CASSYSGAGTDTQYF.

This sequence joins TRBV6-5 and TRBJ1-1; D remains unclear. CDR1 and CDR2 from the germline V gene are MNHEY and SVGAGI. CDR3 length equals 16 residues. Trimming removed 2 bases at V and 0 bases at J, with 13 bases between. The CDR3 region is CASSYGRFYMNTEAFF. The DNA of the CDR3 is TGTGCCAGCAGTTACGGCAGGTTTTACATGAACACTGAAGCTTTCTTT.

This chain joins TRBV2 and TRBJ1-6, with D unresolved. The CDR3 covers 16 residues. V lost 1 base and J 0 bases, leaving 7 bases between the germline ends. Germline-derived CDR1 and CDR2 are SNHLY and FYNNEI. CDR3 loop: CASSEESSSYNSPLHF. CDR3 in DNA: TGTGCCAGCAGTGAAGAATCGAGCTCCTATAATTCACCCCTCCACTTT.